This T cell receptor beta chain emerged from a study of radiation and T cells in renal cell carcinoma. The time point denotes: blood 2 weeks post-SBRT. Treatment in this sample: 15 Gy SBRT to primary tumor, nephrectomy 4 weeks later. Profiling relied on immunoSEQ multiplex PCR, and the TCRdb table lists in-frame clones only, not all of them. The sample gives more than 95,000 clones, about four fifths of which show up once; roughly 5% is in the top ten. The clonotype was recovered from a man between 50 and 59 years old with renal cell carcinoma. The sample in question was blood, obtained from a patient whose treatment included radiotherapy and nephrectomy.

The CDR3 DNA follows: TGTGCCTGGAATCGCGGGGGCGGGTACGAGCAGTACTTC. It codes for CAWNRGGGYEQYF. The chain couples TRBV30 to TRBJ2-7; TRBD2 might be the D (7 bases). This CDR3 comprises 13 residues. Trimming left V 4 bases short and J 4 bases short, with 14 bases between. Germline CDR1 reads GTSNPN; CDR2 reads SVGIG (reference sequence).